These T cell receptor beta chains were read from a single sample in a study of T cell responses to AZD1222 COVID-19 vaccine. Method: immunoSEQ multiplex PCR; TCRdb's copy keeps in-frame clones and lacks some. In the table there are some 150,000 clones, 90% to 95% of which are singletons. Sequenced material: peripheral blood, taken on day 0 of MenACWY control vaccination. The receptors stem from an adult in good health. The conserved cysteine and the conserved F or W are not part of the CDR3 here. The size field is filled for only some rows; it gives once, few, many or a size class.

len	j_gene	v_gene	abundance	CDR3aa
9	TRBJ1-2	TRBV6-5	-	ASSNQGGYT
14	TRBJ1-1	TRBV6-2/TRBV6-3	-	ASSYLRTGVNTEAF
10	TRBJ1-1	TRBV7-9	-	ASSPASMGAF
12	TRBJ2-7	TRBV2	once	ASIGGTGPYEQY
13	TRBJ1-2	TRBV5-1	-	ASSHTRAGAYGYT
13	TRBJ2-2	TRBV9	-	ASSVDSLATGELF
11	TRBJ1-4	TRBV27	few	ASSYRSYEKLF
14	TRBJ1-2	TRBV6-1	-	ASSERWGQGLYGYT
17	TRBJ1-1	TRBV11-1	-	ASSLAALPPSRMNTEAF
12	TRBJ1-2	TRBV7-8	-	ASSLARDSDGYT
14	TRBJ2-1	TRBV12-5	-	ASGLGGTGSYNEQF
12	TRBJ1-2	TRBV7-9	-	ASSPPPTGLGYT
10	TRBJ2-3	TRBV10-3	-	AFGTGPDTQY
11	TRBJ2-7	TRBV5-6	-	ASSPDTDNEQY
11	TRBJ2-3	TRBV5-1	-	ASRARETDTQY
14	TRBJ1-6	TRBV7-8	-	ASSREGSRGGSPLH